What follows is one TCR beta chain and its context. CDR1 is LGHNA, CDR2 YNFKEQ, per germline. CDR3 length: 15 amino acids. V lost 2 bases and J lost 4; bases outside the gene matches: 6. The data stem from a study of blood T cell repertoires in COVID-19. Looking at the study overall: The origin of the acute and convalescent COVID-19 samples was the United States, Italy and Spain. Sample material is recorded as cDNA or gDNA derived from T cells, B-cell-depleted T cells, or PBMCs.

Followed over time, Seattle patients had been enrolled while infection was active. Per the original data handling: Amplified reference gene primers provided the basis for estimating nucleated cell counts. The method was immunoSEQ multiplex PCR; TCRdb's version includes in-frame clones alone and lacks a portion of them. The D gene and trimming were derived from the DNA, and the V and J assignments and clone size from that table. The profile shows about 340,000 clones, about 86% of them singletons. The chain links TRBV4-2 to TRBJ1-2; 8 bases match TRBD1. The clonotype comes from a woman aged 55-69 years with COVID-19, enrolled during active disease. The sequenced sample consisted of peripheral blood. Written as DNA, the CDR3 is TGTGCCAGCAGCCAAACTACCGGGACAGGCTATGGCTACACCTTC. This translates into CASSQTTGTGYGYTF.